This entry lists 28 T cell receptor beta chains sequenced from one sample in a study of T cells in Graves' hyperthyroidism and ophthalmopathy. Template material for amplifying TCR beta CDR3 regions consisted of RNA transcripts. HTBI primers were used for first-round RT-PCR of the TCR CDR3. TCRdb recomputed calls from the multiplex PCR reads with MiXCR, one row per CDR3 protein. The sample lists hundreds of thousands of distinct CDR3 sequences, about a fifth seen once, with about 35% in the top ten. Sequencing was done on a sample of blood. The receptors derive from a man between 25 and 39 years old with Graves' ophthalmopathy.

About this clonotype: At one of its ends the junction is not consistent with the germline gene, which may arise from a read error. V usage is TRBV7-8 and J usage is TRBJ2-3, with 9 bases matching TRBD1. From germline, CDR1 is SGHVS and CDR2 FQNEAQ. The CDR3 consists of 16 residues. CDR3 sequence (DNA): TGTGCCAGCAGCTTACAGGGGGACAGGGCAGGGGATACGCGGTATTTT. The encoded protein is CASSLQGDRAGDTRYF.

This clonotype was seen a single time. A clone one base away is much larger, so this may be a read error. V gene TRBV3-1 combines with J gene TRBJ1-5; D unclear. The CDR3 covers 15 residues. Germline V gene data show CDR1 as LGHDT and CDR2 as YNNKEL (reference sequence). The CDR3 sequence is CASIQETYSNQPQHF. The CDR3 coding sequence is TGTGCCAGCATCCAAGAGACTTATAGCAATCAGCCCCAGCATTTT.

This clonotype appeared many times. V and J are TRBV10-3 and TRBJ2-7, with 9 bases matching TRBD1. J gave up 2 bases and V 7 bases, and 6 bases lay outside the gene matches. This CDR3 has 14 amino acids. In germline, CDR1 is ENHRY, CDR2 SYGVKD. In DNA, the CDR3 is TGTGCCATCACCCCCGGGACAGGGACCTACGAGCAGTACTTC. As protein: CAITPGTGTYEQYF.

This clonotype was seen many times. CDR3 DNA sequence: TGTGCCAGCAGTTACTCGGTCCAGGGGGCTTCGAAGGACACTGAAGCTTTCTTT. It encodes CASSYSVQGASKDTEAFF. The chain is built from TRBV6-6 and TRBJ1-1; 8 nucleotides align to TRBD1. Germline V gene sequence: CDR1 MNHNY, CDR2 SVGAGI (reference sequence). The V segment lost 0 bases and the J segment 3 bases; nucleotides outside the gene matches: 12. The CDR3 is 18 residues long.

V is TRBV5-4 and J is TRBJ2-3; TRBD2 might be the D (5 bases). V was trimmed by 5 bases and J by 0 bases, leaving 16 bases between them. Germline V gives CDR1 SGHNT, CDR2 YYREEE (reference sequence). The CDR3 length is 16 residues. The CDR3 bases are TGTGCCAGCAGGTCTGGAGGTACCTATAGCACAGATACGCAGTATTTT. Amino acids: CASRSGGTYSTDTQYF.

This chain uses TRBV4-2 with TRBJ2-2; no definite D call. The ends were cut back, 0 bases at V and 7 bases at J, with 6 bases in the middle. Germline loops: CDR1 LGHNA, CDR2 YNFKEQ. The length of the CDR3 is 13 residues. CDR3 protein: CASSQERNGELFF. CDR3 bases: TGTGCCAGCAGCCAAGAGAGAAACGGGGAGCTGTTTTTT.

In this sample, this clonotype turned up a few times. The chain carries TRBV9 and TRBJ1-2; D is unclear. Looked up from germline, CDR1 is SGDLS and CDR2 is YYNGEE. This CDR3 spans 13 amino acids. V lost 2 bases and J lost 10, with 15 bases in between. The CDR3 reads CASSVAPGNDYTF. The DNA of the CDR3 is TGTGCCAGCAGCGTGGCCCCGGGAAACGACTACACCTTC.

In its sample, this clonotype was seen a few times. The chain joins TRBV7-2 to TRBJ1-2; D gene uncertain. Trimming took 1 base from V and 2 from J, leaving 8 bases between them. Germline lookup yields CDR1 SGHTA and CDR2 FQGNSA. The CDR3 totals 14 residues. The DNA of the CDR3 is TGTGCCAGCAGCTTAGAGGTGGGAAACTATGGCTACACCTTC. As protein: CASSLEVGNYGYTF.

This clonotype has at least ten counts. The chain employs TRBV18 and TRBJ2-1, with D perhaps TRBD2 (6 bases). The CDR3 loop spans 15 amino acids. Trimming shortened V by 1 base and J by 8 bases, and 15 bases separated the two germline ends. CDR1 is KGHSH and CDR2 is LQKENI in the germline V gene. As DNA, the CDR3 is TGTGCCAGCTCACCACAGGAGGGAGCTCGGGATGAGCAGTTCTTC. Translated, it gives CASSPQEGARDEQFF.

This clonotype was seen ten or more times. The genes are TRBV2 and TRBJ2-7; 8 nucleotides agree with TRBD1. CDR3 size: 15 residues. V lost 8 bases and J lost 3; bases outside the gene matches: 12. The germline V gene has CDR1 SNHLY and CDR2 FYNNEI. CDR3: CASAFEGQAYYEQYF. CDR3 nucleotide sequence: TGTGCCAGCGCTTTTGAGGGACAGGCTTACTACGAGCAGTACTTC.

The CDR3 sequence: CASSAQGTFYEQYF. The DNA of the CDR3 is TGTGCCAGCAGCGCCCAGGGGACTTTCTACGAGCAGTACTTC. The J gene is TRBJ2-7, the V gene TRBV7-2; D might be TRBD1 or TRBD2, each matching 6 bases. V was clipped by 5 bases and J by 3 bases, with 14 bases between them. This CDR3 has 14 residues. CDR1 SGHTA and CDR2 FQGNSA come from the germline V gene.

In its sample, this clonotype was seen a few times. The rearrangement uses TRBV5-1 and TRBJ2-6; 12 bases map to TRBD1. Germline V lookup: CDR1 SGHRS, CDR2 YFSETQ. With 0 bases clipped from V and 2 bases from J, the junction kept 3 bases outside the gene matches. The CDR3 runs to 18 residues. The CDR3 sequence: CASSLAGTGGAGANVLTF. In nucleotides, the CDR3 is TGCGCCAGCAGCTTGGCCGGGACAGGGGGCGCTGGGGCCAACGTCCTGACTTTC.

V and J are TRBV20-1 and TRBJ2-3; TRBD2 matches at 12 bases. The CDR3 consists of 17 residues. The V gene end was trimmed by 2 bases and the J gene end by 0 bases; junction bases not matched to a gene: 6. Per the germline V gene, CDR1 is DFQATT and CDR2 is SNEGSKA (reference sequence). In DNA, the CDR3 is TGCAGTGCTAGACCTCTAGCGGGAGGGCCGAGCACAGATACGCAGTATTTT. Translating gives CSARPLAGGPSTDTQYF.

This clonotype was seen more than once but under ten times. The chain is built from TRBV29-1 and TRBJ1-1; tentative D call: TRBD1 (6 bases). In germline, CDR1 is SQVTM, CDR2 ANQGSEA. CDR3 length: 15 residues. V dropped 0 bases and J dropped 3 bases, with 14 bases sitting between them. As DNA, the CDR3 is TGCAGCGTTGAAGATAGGTCCAAGGGGGACACTGAAGCTTTCTTT. Translation gives CSVEDRSKGDTEAFF.

This clonotype came up many times. V and J are TRBV28 and TRBJ2-1; maybe TRBD2 (7 bases). Trimming left V 4 bases short and J 10 bases short, with 11 bases between. This CDR3 is built from 12 residues. CDR1 and CDR2 (germline): MDHEN, SYDVKM. The CDR3 is CASSYREGEQFF. The CDR3 DNA is TGTGCCAGCAGTTACAGGGAGGGGGAGCAGTTCTTC.

This clonotype was seen only a few times. V is TRBV7-2 and J is TRBJ1-2; D may be TRBD1 (5 bases). Trimming left V 4 bases short and J 6 bases short, with 12 bases between. The CDR3 extends over 13 amino acids. Germline CDR1 is SGHTA and CDR2 is FQGNSA. The CDR3 region is CASSSAGLDGYTF. The CDR3 DNA follows: TGTGCCAGCAGCTCGGCGGGGCTGGATGGCTACACCTTC.

The J gene is TRBJ1-2, the V gene TRBV4-1; D is ambiguous. The CDR3 spans 14 residues. Trimming took off 1 base at V and 4 bases at J, with 10 bases between the two ends. Germline CDR1 is MGHRA and CDR2 is YSYEKL. CDR3 protein: CASSQAEPIYGYTF. For the CDR3, the DNA is TGCGCCAGCAGCCAAGCCGAACCAATCTATGGCTACACCTTC.

The CDR3 DNA follows: TGTGCCAGCAGTTTATACGAGAGACCCAGTTATGAGCAGTTCTTC. It encodes CASSLYERPSYEQFF. The chain is built from TRBV28 and TRBJ2-1; no reliable D call. Trimming removed 1 base from V and 8 bases from J, with 15 bases in between. This CDR3 contains 15 residues. Germline values: CDR1 MDHEN, CDR2 SYDVKM.

This clonotype was seen more than once but under ten times. The genes are TRBV10-3 and TRBJ2-5, with 7 bases that match TRBD1. Germline values: CDR1 ENHRY, CDR2 SYGVKD. The CDR3 totals 13 residues. V shed 11 bases, J shed 3 bases, and the junction held 9 bases outside the gene matches. CDR3 sequence: CAVKGAGEETQYF. CDR3 bases: TGTGCCGTCAAGGGGGCAGGGGAAGAGACCCAGTACTTC.

This clonotype was counted ten times or more. This chain uses TRBV7-9 with TRBJ2-5; TRBD2 is a possible D gene (5 bases). The CDR3 sequence is 14 residues long. CDR1 SEHNR and CDR2 FQNEAQ come from the germline V gene (reference sequence). V shed 5 bases and J shed 0 bases, with 10 bases lying between them. The CDR3 nucleotides read TGTGCCAGCAGCCCCGGGGTGTACCAAGAGACCCAGTACTTC. Protein: CASSPGVYQETQYF.

The chain has TRBV28 and TRBJ2-5; 10 bases agree with TRBD2. J was trimmed by 4 bases and V by 6 bases; bases with no gene match: 8. Looked up from germline, CDR1 is MDHEN and CDR2 is SYDVKM. The length of the CDR3 is 15 residues. CDR3 sequence: CASRGQASGRETQYF. CDR3 sequence (DNA): TGTGCCAGCAGGGGCCAAGCTAGCGGGAGAGAGACCCAGTACTTC.

There are many counts of this clonotype. The chain recombines TRBV19 with TRBJ2-6; D call uncertain. Trimming cost V 3 bases and J 4 bases, with 10 bases left between them. This CDR3 has 15 residues. The germline V gene encodes CDR1 LNHDA and CDR2 SQIVND (reference sequence). The DNA for the CDR3 is TGTGCCAGTAGTATCAGAGGCGCCGGGGCCAACGTCCTGACTTTC. Translated, it gives CASSIRGAGANVLTF.

Only a few counts were recorded for this clonotype. This chain uses TRBV7-9 with TRBJ2-1, with D perhaps TRBD2 (6 bases). The CDR3 runs to 14 residues. Germline loops: CDR1 SEHNR, CDR2 FQNEAQ (reference sequence). V shed 5 bases and J shed 6 bases, with 14 bases lying between them. Here the CDR3 DNA reads TGTGCCAGCAGCATCCGACTAGATCGCAATGAGCAGTTCTTC. This sequence encodes CASSIRLDRNEQFF.

V usage is TRBV12-3 or TRBV12-4 and J usage is TRBJ1-2, with D possibly matching TRBD1 (6 bases). Trimming stripped 7 bases from V and 4 bases from J, with 25 bases between. The CDR3 spans 17 residues. The CDR3 reads CASTLGSGHRVPYGYTF. CDR3 in DNA: TGTGCCAGCACCTTGGGATCGGGACACCGGGTCCCCTATGGCTACACCTTC.

The sample holds a few counts of this clonotype. The chain is built from TRBV27 and TRBJ2-7, with D perhaps matching TRBD1 (5 bases). Per the germline V gene, CDR1 is MNHEY and CDR2 is SMNVEV (reference sequence). The CDR3 sequence is 14 residues long. V gave up 1 base and J gave up 1 base, with 8 bases separating them. CDR3 sequence: CASSLYGQSYEQYF. Written as DNA, the CDR3 is TGTGCCAGCAGTTTATACGGACAATCCTACGAGCAGTACTTC.

In the case of this clonotype: The junction departs from the called germline gene at one end, perhaps through a read error. This rearrangement joins TRBV2 to TRBJ1-4; D is unclear. The length of the CDR3 is 13 residues. The germline CDR1 and CDR2 sequences are SNHLY and FYNNEI. As DNA, the CDR3 is TGTACCAGCGTGGAGGCTGCTATCGGAAAACTGTTTTTT. Its protein product is CTSVEAAIGKLFF.

There are a few counts of this clonotype. This chain connects TRBV2 to TRBJ2-5; D is unresolved. The germline V gene has CDR1 SNHLY and CDR2 FYNNEI. V gave up 10 bases and J gave up 5 bases, with 11 bases separating them. CDR3 size: 11 residues. CDR3 sequence reads: CAINTWETQYF. CDR3 bases: TGTGCCATCAACACTTGGGAGACCCAGTACTTC.

This clonotype was recorded many times. This chain joins TRBV11-2 and TRBJ2-1; D remains unclear. Germline values: CDR1 SGHAT, CDR2 FQNNGV. The CDR3 consists of 11 residues. V lost 5 bases and J lost 5, with 4 bases in between. The CDR3 DNA is TGTGCCAGCAGCCAACACAATGAGCAGTTCTTC. Translation: CASSQHNEQFF.